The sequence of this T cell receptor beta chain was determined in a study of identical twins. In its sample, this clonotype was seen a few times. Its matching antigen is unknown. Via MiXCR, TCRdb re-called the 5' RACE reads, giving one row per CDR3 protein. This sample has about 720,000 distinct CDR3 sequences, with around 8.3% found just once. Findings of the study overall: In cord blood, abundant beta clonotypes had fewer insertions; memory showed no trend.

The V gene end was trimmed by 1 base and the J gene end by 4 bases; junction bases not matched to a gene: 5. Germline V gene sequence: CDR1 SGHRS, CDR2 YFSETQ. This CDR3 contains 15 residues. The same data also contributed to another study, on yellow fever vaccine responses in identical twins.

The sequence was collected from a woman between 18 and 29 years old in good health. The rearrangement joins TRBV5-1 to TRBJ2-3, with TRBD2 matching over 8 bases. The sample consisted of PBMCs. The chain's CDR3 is CASSLPSGSADTQYF. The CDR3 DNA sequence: TGCGCCAGCAGCTTGCCCAGCGGGAGCGCAGATACGCAGTATTTT.